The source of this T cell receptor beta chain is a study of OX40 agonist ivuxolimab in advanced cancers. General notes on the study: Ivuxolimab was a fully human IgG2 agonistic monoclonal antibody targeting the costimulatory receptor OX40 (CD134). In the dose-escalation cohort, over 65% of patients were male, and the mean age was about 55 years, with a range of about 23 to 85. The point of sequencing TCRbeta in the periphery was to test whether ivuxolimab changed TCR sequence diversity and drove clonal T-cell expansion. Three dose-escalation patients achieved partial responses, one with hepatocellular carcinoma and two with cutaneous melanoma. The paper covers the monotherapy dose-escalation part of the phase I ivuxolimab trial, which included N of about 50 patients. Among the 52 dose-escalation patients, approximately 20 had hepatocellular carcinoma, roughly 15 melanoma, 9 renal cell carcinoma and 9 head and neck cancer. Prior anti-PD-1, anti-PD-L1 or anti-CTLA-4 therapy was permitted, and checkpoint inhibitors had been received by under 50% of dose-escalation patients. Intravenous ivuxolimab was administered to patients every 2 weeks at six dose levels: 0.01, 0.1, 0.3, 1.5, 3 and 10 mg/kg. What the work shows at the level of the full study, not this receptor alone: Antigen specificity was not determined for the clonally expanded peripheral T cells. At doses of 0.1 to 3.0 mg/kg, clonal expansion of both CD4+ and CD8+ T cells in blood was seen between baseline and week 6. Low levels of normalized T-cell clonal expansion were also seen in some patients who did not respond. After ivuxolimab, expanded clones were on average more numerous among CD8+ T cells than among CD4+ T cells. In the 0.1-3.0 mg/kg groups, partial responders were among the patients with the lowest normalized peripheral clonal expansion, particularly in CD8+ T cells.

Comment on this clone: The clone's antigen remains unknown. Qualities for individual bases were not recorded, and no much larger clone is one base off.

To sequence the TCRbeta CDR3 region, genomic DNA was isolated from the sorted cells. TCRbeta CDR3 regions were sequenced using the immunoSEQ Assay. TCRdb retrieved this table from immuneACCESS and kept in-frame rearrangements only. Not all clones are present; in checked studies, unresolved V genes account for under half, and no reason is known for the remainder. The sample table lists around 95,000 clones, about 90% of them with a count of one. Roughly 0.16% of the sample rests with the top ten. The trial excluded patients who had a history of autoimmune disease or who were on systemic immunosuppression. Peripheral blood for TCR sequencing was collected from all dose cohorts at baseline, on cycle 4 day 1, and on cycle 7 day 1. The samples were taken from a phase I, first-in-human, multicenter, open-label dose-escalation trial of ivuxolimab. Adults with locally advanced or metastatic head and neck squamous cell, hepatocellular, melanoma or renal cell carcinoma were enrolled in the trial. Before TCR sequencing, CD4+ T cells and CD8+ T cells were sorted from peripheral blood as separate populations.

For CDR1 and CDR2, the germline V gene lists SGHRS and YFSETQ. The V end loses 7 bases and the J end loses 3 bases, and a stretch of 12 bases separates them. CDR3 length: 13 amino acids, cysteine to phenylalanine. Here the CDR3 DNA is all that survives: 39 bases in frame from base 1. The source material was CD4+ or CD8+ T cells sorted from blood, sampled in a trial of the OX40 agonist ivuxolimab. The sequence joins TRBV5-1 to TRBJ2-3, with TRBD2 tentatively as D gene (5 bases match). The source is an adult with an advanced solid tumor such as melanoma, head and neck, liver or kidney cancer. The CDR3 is CASEGPGTDTQYF. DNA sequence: TGCGCCAGCGAGGGCCCAGGTACAGATACGCAGTATTTT.